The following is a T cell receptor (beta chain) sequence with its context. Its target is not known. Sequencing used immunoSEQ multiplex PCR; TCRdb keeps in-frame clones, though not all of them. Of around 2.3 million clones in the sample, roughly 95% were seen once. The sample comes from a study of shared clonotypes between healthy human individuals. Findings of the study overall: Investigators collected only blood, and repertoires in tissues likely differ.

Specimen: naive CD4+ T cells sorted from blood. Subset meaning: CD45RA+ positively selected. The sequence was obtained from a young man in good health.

The CDR3 protein is CSTKGQGNYGYTF. The CDR3 nucleotides are TGCAGCACCAAGGGACAGGGTAACTATGGCTACACCTTC. The J gene is TRBJ1-2, the V gene TRBV29-1; 9 nucleotides agree with TRBD1. The length of the CDR3 is 13 residues. J gave up 1 base and V 8 bases, and 5 bases lay outside the gene matches. CDR1 SQVTM and CDR2 ANQGSEA come from the germline V gene. The full variable domain, with the rest looked up from reference TRBV29-1 and TRBJ1-2, is SAVISQKPSRDICQRGTSLTIQCQVDSQVTMMFWYRQQPGQSLTLIATANQGSEATYESGFVIDKFPISRPNLTFSTLTVSNMSPEDSSIYLCSTKGQGNYGYTFGSGTRLTVV.